The 19 T cell receptor beta chains below all came from one sample that was sequenced in a study of T cells in Graves' hyperthyroidism and ophthalmopathy. Researchers took RNA transcripts and amplified the TCR beta CDR3 regions from them. The TCR CDR3 first-round RT-PCR relied on the HTBI primer set. MiXCR was run by TCRdb on the multiplex PCR reads, yielding one entry per CDR3 protein. Altogether 500,000 to 750,000 distinct CDR3 sequences are present, roughly 50% being singletons, with the ten largest covering 7.5% to 8.5%. The specimen sequenced was peripheral blood or thyroid tissue (not recorded which). These receptors originate from a woman aged 18-29 years with Graves' hyperthyroidism.

The V call is TRBV7-8, the J call TRBJ2-5; D may match TRBD1 or TRBD2 (6 bases each). This CDR3 contains 14 residues. CDR1 is SGHVS, CDR2 FQNEAQ, per germline. V lost 4 bases and J 1 base, leaving 10 bases between the germline ends. The CDR3 loop reads CASSSGALQETQYF. The CDR3 DNA reads as TGTGCCAGCAGCTCGGGGGCCCTCCAAGAGACCCAGTACTTC.

The rearrangement links TRBV4-3 to TRBJ2-7; D call uncertain. CDR1 is LGHNA, CDR2 YSLEER, per germline. The CDR3 extends over 16 amino acids. The V gene lost 0 bases and the J gene lost 0 bases, with 12 bases spanning the gap. The CDR3 loop is CASSQDLARSSYEQYF. Here the CDR3 DNA reads TGCGCCAGCAGCCAAGATCTCGCCCGCTCCTCCTACGAGCAGTACTTC.

Notes on this clonotype: One end of the junction is discordant with germline, which a read error may explain. This chain uses TRBV29-1 with TRBJ1-1; D gene uncertain. The CDR3 is 13 residues long. Germline V gives CDR1 SQVTM, CDR2 ANQGSEA. The CDR3 DNA is TGCAGCGCTTTGGCGAGAGAGAACTCTGAAGCTTTCTTT. Translation: CSALARENSEAFF.

This clonotype showed up just a few times. The rearrangement uses TRBV20-1 and TRBJ1-5; D uncertain. Germline CDR1 DFQATT, CDR2 SNEGSKA (reference sequence). Between the trimmed V and J ends, which lost 3 bases and 11 bases, there was a span of 17 bases. This CDR3 spans 13 amino acids. The DNA for the CDR3 is TGCAGTGCTAGCCCTAGCGGGAGGGAGACCCAGCATTTT. Protein sequence: CSASPSGRETQHF.

This clonotype was recorded many times. The chain links TRBV25-1 to TRBJ2-2; TRBD1 agrees at 10 bases. The CDR3 loop spans 14 amino acids. V was clipped by 8 bases and J by 4 bases; unmatched bases: 4. Germline V gives CDR1 MGHDK, CDR2 SYGVNS. CDR3 in DNA: TGTGCCAGCTACGGACAGGGGGTCACCGGGGAGCTGTTTTTT. Encoded protein: CASYGQGVTGELFF.

This clonotype was counted at least ten times. The rearrangement links TRBV5-4 to TRBJ2-7; 11 bases match TRBD2. This CDR3 region has 15 residues. The germline gives CDR1 SGHNT, CDR2 YYREEE (reference sequence). With V trimmed by 5 bases and J by 2 bases, 6 bases remained unmatched. The CDR3 nucleotides are TGTGCCAGCAGTATAGCGGGAGGGAAGACCTACGAGCAGTACTTC. It translates to CASSIAGGKTYEQYF.

V is TRBV29-1 and J is TRBJ2-3; 9 bases line up with TRBD2. Trimming at V came to 4 bases and at J to 5 bases, leaving 10 bases not matched to a gene. Germline loops: CDR1 SQVTM, CDR2 ANQGSEA. This CDR3 spans 15 amino acids. The CDR3 DNA reads TGCAGCGTTGCTCGTAGCGGGAGAGTATTAGATACGCAGTATTTT. This translates into CSVARSGRVLDTQYF.

The chain recombines TRBV20-1 with TRBJ1-2, with 7 bases that match TRBD1. CDR1 is DFQATT and CDR2 is SNEGSKA in the germline V gene (reference sequence). The length of the CDR3 is 17 residues. Losses at the gene ends were 5 bases for V and 5 bases for J; bases not matched to a gene: 20. CDR3 in DNA: TGCAGTGCTTGGGACAGCGCGAACACCGGGGGCTATTATGGCTACACCTTC. Translated, it gives CSAWDSANTGGYYGYTF.

In regard to this clonotype: The junction departs from germline at one end; a sequencing error may be responsible. The J gene is TRBJ2-2, the V gene TRBV11-3; 10 nucleotides line up with TRBD2. Per germline, CDR1 SGHNT and CDR2 YENEEA. The length of the CDR3 is 17 residues. As DNA, the CDR3 is TGTGCCAGCAGGTTAGATTTATGGACTAGCGGCACCGGGGAGCTGTTTTTT. Translated: CASRLDLWTSGTGELFF.

This clonotype was detected ten times or more. The rearrangement uses TRBV25-1 and TRBJ2-7, with D perhaps being TRBD1 or TRBD2 (5 bases each). This CDR3 is 15 amino acids long. The V gene's germline CDR1 is MGHDK and CDR2 SYGVNS. Trimming cost V 4 bases and J 0 bases, with 13 bases left between them. CDR3 bases: TGTGCCAGCAGTGTTGGGGGTGGGGACTCCTACGAGCAGTACTTC. Translating gives CASSVGGGDSYEQYF.

This clonotype was observed at least ten times. V usage is TRBV11-1 and J usage is TRBJ2-2; D is unresolved. The V end was cut by 3 bases, the J end by 4 bases, with 12 bases between. This CDR3 spans 15 amino acids. Looked up from germline, CDR1 is SGHAT and CDR2 is FQDESV (reference sequence). The CDR3 loop reads CASSLTRVLTGELFF. The CDR3 DNA reads as TGTGCCAGCAGCTTGACCCGGGTCCTCACCGGGGAGCTGTTTTTT.

The table lists this clonotype with many counts. This sequence joins TRBV20-1 and TRBJ2-7; D is unclear. The CDR3 length is 14 residues. Trimming cost V 6 bases and J 0 bases, with 15 bases left between them. Germline CDR1 reads DFQATT; CDR2 reads SNEGSKA (reference sequence). The CDR3 nucleotides read TGCAGTGCCAACGGGCACACGAGCTCCTACGAGCAGTACTTC. Its protein is CSANGHTSSYEQYF.

This clonotype showed up many times. The CDR3 here is CSAKGSVIPYEQYF. The CDR3 region has the DNA TGCAGTGCTAAGGGGTCTGTCATTCCCTACGAGCAGTACTTC. The chain combines TRBV20-1 with TRBJ2-7, with D tentatively TRBD1 (5 bases). This CDR3 region has 14 residues. V was cut by 4 bases and J by 2 bases, with 15 bases left in between. The germline V gene encodes CDR1 DFQATT and CDR2 SNEGSKA (reference sequence).

The chain couples TRBV19 to TRBJ1-1; tentative D call: TRBD1 (6 bases). Germline-derived CDR1 and CDR2 are LNHDA and SQIVND (reference sequence). The CDR3 is 18 residues long. Between the trimmed V and J ends, which lost 7 bases and 7 bases, there was a span of 31 bases. DNA of the CDR3: TGTGCCAGTACCGTATATCCCCCTAGGGCAGGGGCCTATGTTGAAGCTTTCTTT. Translated: CASTVYPPRAGAYVEAFF.

Remarks on this clonotype: This may come from a read error, since a much larger clone is one base off. The chain combines TRBV7-2 with TRBJ2-5, with D unclear. The CDR3 runs to 14 residues. The V end was cut by 5 bases, the J end by 3 bases, with 13 bases between. In germline, CDR1 is SGHTA, CDR2 FQGNSA. The CDR3 loop reads CASSPLPVEETQYF. The CDR3 coding sequence is TGTGCCAGCAGCCCCCTGCCAGTCGAAGAGACCCAGTACTTC.

This rearrangement joins TRBV2 to TRBJ2-3; TRBD1 or TRBD2 may be the D gene (5 bases each). The germline V and J ends were trimmed by 3 bases and 1 base, with 11 bases remaining between them. Per germline, CDR1 SNHLY and CDR2 FYNNEI. This CDR3 is built from 15 residues. The CDR3 sequence: CASSDNRRGTDTQYF. The CDR3 DNA reads TGTGCCAGCAGTGATAACAGGCGGGGCACAGATACGCAGTATTTT. Using reference TRBV2 and TRBJ2-3 for the parts outside the CDR3, the full variable domain is EPEVTQTPSHQVTQMGQEVILRCVPISNHLYFYWYRQILGQKVEFLVSFYNNEISEKSEIFDDQFSVERPDGSNFTLKIRSTKLEDSAMYFCASSDNRRGTDTQYFGPGTRLTVL.

The gene calls are TRBV20-1 and TRBJ2-7; no firm D call. The CDR3 runs 14 residues. Per the germline V gene, CDR1 is DFQATT and CDR2 is SNEGSKA (reference sequence). V gave up 4 bases and J gave up 8 bases, with 21 bases separating them. The CDR3 region is CSAKRLANLPQQYF. The CDR3 DNA reads as TGCAGTGCTAAGCGCCTGGCGAATCTGCCCCAGCAGTACTTC.

The chain has TRBV2 and TRBJ1-1; 7 positions agree with TRBD1. Germline assignment: CDR1 SNHLY and CDR2 FYNNEI. J lost 4 bases, V lost 6 bases, and 14 bases had no gene match. There are 16 residues in the CDR3. The CDR3 reads CASRGTLGQVGTEAFF. For the CDR3, the DNA is TGTGCCAGCAGGGGAACGTTAGGACAGGTCGGCACTGAAGCTTTCTTT.

This clonotype was observed at least ten times. The chain couples TRBV7-6 to TRBJ2-7; 8 bases are a match to TRBD1. V was clipped by 5 bases and J by 4 bases; unmatched bases: 7. The CDR3 is 14 residues long. Germline assignment: CDR1 SGHVS and CDR2 FNYEAQ. The CDR3 bases are TGTGCCAGCAGCCCCAGGACAGGGAAGTACGAGCAGTACTTC. Residues: CASSPRTGKYEQYF.